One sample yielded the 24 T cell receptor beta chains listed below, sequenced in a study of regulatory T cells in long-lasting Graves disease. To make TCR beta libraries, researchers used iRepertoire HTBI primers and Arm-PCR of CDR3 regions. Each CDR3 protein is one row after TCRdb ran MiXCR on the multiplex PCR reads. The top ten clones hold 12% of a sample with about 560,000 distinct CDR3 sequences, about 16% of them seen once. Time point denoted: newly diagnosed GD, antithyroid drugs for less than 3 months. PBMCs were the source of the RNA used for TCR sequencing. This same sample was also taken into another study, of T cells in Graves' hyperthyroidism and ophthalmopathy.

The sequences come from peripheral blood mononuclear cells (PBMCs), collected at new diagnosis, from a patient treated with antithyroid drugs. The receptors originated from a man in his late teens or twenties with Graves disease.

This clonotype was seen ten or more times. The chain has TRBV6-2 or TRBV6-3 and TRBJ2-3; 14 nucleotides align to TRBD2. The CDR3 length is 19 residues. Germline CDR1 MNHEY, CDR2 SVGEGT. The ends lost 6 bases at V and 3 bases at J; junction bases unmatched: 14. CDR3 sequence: CASSPSPGTSGSRTDTQYF. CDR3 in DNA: TGTGCCAGCAGCCCTAGTCCCGGGACTAGCGGGAGTCGAACAGATACGCAGTATTTT.

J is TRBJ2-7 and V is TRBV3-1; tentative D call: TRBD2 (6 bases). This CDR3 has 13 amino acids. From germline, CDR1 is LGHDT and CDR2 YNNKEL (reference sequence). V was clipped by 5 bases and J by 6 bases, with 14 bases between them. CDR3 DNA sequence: TGTGCCAGCAGCGGGGCGGAGGGTGGCGAGCAGTACTTC. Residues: CASSGAEGGEQYF.

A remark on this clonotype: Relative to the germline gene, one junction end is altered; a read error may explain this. The CDR3: CSAQSARTNTQYF. As DNA, the CDR3 is TGCAGTGCCCAAAGCGCTCGCACAAATACGCAGTATTTT. The J gene is TRBJ2-3, the V gene TRBV20-1, with no clear D. Germline V lookup: CDR1 DFQATT, CDR2 SNEGSKA (reference sequence). The CDR3 extends over 13 amino acids.

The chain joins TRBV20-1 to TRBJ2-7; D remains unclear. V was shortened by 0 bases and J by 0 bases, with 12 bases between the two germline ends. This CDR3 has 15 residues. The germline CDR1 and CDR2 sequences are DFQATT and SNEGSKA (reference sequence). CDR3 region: CSARDPRHNSYEQYF. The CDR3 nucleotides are TGCAGTGCTAGAGATCCGAGACACAACTCCTACGAGCAGTACTTC.

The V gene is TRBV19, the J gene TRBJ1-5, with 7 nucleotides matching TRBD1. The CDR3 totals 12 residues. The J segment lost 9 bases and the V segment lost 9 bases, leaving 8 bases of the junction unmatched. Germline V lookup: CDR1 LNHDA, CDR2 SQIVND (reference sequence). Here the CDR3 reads CASRGRGAPQHF. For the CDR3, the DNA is TGTGCCAGCAGGGGGAGGGGAGCGCCCCAGCATTTT. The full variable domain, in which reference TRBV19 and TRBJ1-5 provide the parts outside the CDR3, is DGGITQSPKYLFRKEGQNVTLSCEQNLNHDAMYWYRQDPGQGLRLIYYSQIVNDFQKGDIAEGYSVSREKKESFPLTVTSAQKNPTAFYLCASRGRGAPQHFGDGTRLSIL.

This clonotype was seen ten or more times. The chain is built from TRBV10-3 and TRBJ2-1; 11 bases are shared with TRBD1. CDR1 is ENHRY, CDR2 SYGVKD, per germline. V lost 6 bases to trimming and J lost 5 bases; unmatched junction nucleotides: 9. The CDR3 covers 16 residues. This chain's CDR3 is CAIRAPDRGPDNEQFF. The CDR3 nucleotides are TGTGCCATCAGGGCCCCGGACAGGGGGCCCGACAATGAGCAGTTCTTC.

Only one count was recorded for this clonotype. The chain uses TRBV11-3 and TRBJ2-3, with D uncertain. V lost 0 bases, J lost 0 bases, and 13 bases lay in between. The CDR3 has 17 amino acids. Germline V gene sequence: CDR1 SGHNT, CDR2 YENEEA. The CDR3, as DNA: TGTGCCAGCAGCTTAGATCGGGCGGCCACTAGCACAGATACGCAGTATTTT. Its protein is CASSLDRAATSTDTQYF. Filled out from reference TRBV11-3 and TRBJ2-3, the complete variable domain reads EAGVVQSPRYKIIEKKQPVAFWCNPISGHNTLYWYLQNLGQGPELLIRYENEEAVDDSQLPKDRFSAERLKGVDSTLKIQPAELGDSAVYLCASSLDRAATSTDTQYFGPGTRLTVL.

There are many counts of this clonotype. DNA of the CDR3: TGTGCCAGCTCGACTAGCGGGAGTGGAGATACGCAGTATTTT. It is translated as CASSTSGSGDTQYF. The chain couples TRBV18 to TRBJ2-3; 12 bases agree with TRBD2. Germline V gene data show CDR1 as KGHSH and CDR2 as LQKENI. V was clipped by 6 bases and J by 5 bases; unmatched bases: 3. This CDR3 is built from 14 residues.

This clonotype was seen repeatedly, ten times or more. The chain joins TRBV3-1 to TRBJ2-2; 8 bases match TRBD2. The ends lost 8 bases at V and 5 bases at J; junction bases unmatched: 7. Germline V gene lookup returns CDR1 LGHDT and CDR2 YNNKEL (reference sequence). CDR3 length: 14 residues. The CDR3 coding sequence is TGTGCCAGCTCCTCTCCGGGGGGGACCGGGGAGCTGTTTTTT. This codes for CASSSPGGTGELFF.

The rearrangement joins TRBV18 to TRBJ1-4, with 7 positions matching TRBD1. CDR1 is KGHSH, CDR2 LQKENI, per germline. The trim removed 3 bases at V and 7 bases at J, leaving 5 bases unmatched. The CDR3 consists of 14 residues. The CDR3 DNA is TGTGCCAGCTCACCGGGACAGCTAACTGAAAAACTGTTTTTT. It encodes CASSPGQLTEKLFF.

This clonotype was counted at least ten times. This chain's CDR3 is CASSAQGGSPLHF. The CDR3 coding sequence is TGTGCCAGCAGTGCACAGGGAGGTTCACCCCTCCACTTT. The rearrangement links TRBV2 to TRBJ1-6; D is possibly TRBD1 (6 bases). V lost 4 bases to trimming and J lost 9 bases, with 10 bases between them. CDR1 is SNHLY and CDR2 is FYNNEI in the germline V gene. This CDR3 region has 13 residues.

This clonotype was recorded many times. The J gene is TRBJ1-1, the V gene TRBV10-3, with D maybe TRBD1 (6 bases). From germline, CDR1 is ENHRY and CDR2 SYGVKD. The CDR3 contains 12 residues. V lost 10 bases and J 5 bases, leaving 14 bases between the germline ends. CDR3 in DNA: TGTGCCACCTATGCCACAGGGACTGAAGCTTTCTTT. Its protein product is CATYATGTEAFF.

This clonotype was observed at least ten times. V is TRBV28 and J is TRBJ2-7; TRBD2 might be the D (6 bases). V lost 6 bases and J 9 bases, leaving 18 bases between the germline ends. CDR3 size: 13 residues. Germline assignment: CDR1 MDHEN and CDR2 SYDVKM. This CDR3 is CASRSGTVWVQYF. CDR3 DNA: TGTGCCAGCAGGTCCGGGACTGTCTGGGTGCAGTACTTC.

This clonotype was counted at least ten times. CDR3 region: CASSGQAATNEKLFF. The CDR3 region has the DNA TGTGCCAGCAGTGGACAGGCTGCAACTAATGAAAAACTGTTTTTT. The chain has TRBV2 and TRBJ1-4, with D possibly matching TRBD1 (6 bases). V lost 4 bases to trimming and J lost 0 bases, with 9 bases between them. Germline assignment: CDR1 SNHLY and CDR2 FYNNEI. The CDR3 has 15 residues.

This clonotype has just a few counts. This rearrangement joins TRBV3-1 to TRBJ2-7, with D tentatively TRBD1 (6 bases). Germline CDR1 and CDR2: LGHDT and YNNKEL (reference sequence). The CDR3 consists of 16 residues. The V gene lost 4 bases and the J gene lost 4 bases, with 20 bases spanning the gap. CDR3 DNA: TGTGCCAGCAGCCCGACAGGAAGGGGGTCACTTTACGAGCAGTACTTC. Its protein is CASSPTGRGSLYEQYF.

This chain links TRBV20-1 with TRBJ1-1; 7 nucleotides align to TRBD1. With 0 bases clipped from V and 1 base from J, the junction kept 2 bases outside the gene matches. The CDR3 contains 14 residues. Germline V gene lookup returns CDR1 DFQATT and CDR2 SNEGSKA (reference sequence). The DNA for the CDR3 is TGCAGTGCTAGAGATGGGACAGCGAACACTGAAGCTTTCTTT. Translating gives CSARDGTANTEAFF.

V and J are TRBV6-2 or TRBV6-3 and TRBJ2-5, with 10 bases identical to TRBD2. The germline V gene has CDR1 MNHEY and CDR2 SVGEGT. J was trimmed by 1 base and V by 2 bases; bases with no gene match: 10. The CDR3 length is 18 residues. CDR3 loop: CASSYRQISSGSQETQYF. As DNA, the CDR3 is TGTGCCAGCAGTTACCGCCAGATATCTAGCGGGAGCCAAGAGACCCAGTACTTC.

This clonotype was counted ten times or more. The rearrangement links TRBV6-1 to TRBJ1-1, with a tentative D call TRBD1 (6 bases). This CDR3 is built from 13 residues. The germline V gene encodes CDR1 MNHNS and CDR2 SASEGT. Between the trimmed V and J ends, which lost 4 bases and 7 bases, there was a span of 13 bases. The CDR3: CASSVATGIEAFF. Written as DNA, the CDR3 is TGTGCCAGCAGTGTGGCTACAGGGATTGAAGCTTTCTTT.

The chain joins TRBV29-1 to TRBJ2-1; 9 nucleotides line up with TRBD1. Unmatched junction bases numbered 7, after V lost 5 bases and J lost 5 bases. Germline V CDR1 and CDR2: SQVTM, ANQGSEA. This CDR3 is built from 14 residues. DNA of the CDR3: TGCAGCGTTAGGGGACAGGGTTCGAACAATGAGCAGTTCTTC. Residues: CSVRGQGSNNEQFF.

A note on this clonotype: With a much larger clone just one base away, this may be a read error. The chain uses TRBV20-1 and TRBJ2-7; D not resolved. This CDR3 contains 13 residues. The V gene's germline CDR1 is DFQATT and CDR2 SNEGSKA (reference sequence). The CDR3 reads CSARFGSTYERYF. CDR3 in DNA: TGCAGTGCCCGGTTCGGGTCAACCTACGAGCGGTACTTC.

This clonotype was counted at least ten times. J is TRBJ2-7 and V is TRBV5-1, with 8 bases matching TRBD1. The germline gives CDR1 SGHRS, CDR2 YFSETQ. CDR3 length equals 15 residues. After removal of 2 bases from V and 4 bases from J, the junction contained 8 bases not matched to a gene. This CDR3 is CASSFRAGQAYEQYF. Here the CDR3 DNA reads TGCGCCAGCAGCTTCCGTGCGGGACAGGCTTACGAGCAGTACTTC.

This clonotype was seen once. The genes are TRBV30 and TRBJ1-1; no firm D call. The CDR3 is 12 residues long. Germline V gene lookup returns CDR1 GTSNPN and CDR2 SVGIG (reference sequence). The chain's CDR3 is CASAGLNTEAFF. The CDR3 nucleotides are TGTGCTTCCGCGGGTCTGAACACTGAAGCTTTCTTT.

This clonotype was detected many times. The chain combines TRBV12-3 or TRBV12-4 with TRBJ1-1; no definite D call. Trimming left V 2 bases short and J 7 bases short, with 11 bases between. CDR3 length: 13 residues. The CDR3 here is CASSLRAPNEAFF. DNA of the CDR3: TGTGCCAGCAGTTTACGGGCACCTAATGAAGCTTTCTTT.

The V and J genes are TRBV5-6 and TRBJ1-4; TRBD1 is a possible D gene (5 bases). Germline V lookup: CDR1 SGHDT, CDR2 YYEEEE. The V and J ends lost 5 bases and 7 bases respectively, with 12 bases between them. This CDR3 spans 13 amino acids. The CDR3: CASRGAPGEKLFF. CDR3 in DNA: TGTGCCAGCAGAGGGGCGCCAGGTGAAAAACTGTTTTTT.